The rows below give T cell receptor beta chains drawn from one sample of a study of vaccination effects on CD4 cells after COVID-19. Their antigens remain unidentified. Sequencing was performed with immunoSEQ multiplex PCR; in TCRdb, only in-frame clones are kept and a portion is missing. The table includes roughly 24,000 clones, 72% detected once. This specimen was CD4+ T cells from PBMCs cultured with HCoV-NL63 spike peptides, taken after COVID-19 vaccination. These receptors were obtained from a human donor who received a COVID-19 vaccine. Each CDR3 is given with its conserved first and last residue. D genes are given only for firm matches. The size field is filled for only some rows; it gives once, few, many or a size class.

j_call: TRBJ2-1; clone_size: .; d_call: TRBD2; v_call: TRBV5-8; cdr3_nt: TGTGCCAGCAGTTATACCGGGACTAGCGGGGGGATATACAATGAGCAGTTCTTC; cdr3_aa: CASSYTGTSGGIYNEQFF
j_call: TRBJ1-3; clone_size: .; d_call: TRBD1; v_call: TRBV4-1; cdr3_nt: TGCGCCAGCAGCCAACGGACAGGGGGCTTTGGAAACACCATATATTTT; cdr3_aa: CASSQRTGGFGNTIYF
j_call: TRBJ1-2; clone_size: .; d_call: .; v_call: TRBV6-5; cdr3_nt: TGTGCCAGCAGTTACTCGACTTGGGGTGGCTATGGCTACACCTTC; cdr3_aa: CASSYSTWGGYGYTF
j_call: TRBJ1-5; clone_size: once; d_call: .; v_call: TRBV30; cdr3_nt: TGTGCCTGGAGTGTCGGGGACAAGCAGCCCCAGCATTTT; cdr3_aa: CAWSVGDKQPQHF
j_call: TRBJ2-2; clone_size: .; d_call: TRBD1; v_call: TRBV19; cdr3_nt: TGTGCCAGTACGTTCGCGGACAGGGGGACCGGGGAGCTGTTTTTT; cdr3_aa: CASTFADRGTGELFF
j_call: TRBJ2-7; clone_size: .; d_call: TRBD1; v_call: TRBV6-5; cdr3_nt: TGTGCCAGCAGCACCATCGGACAGGGGGCGCGCGAGCAGTACTTC; cdr3_aa: CASSTIGQGAREQYF
j_call: TRBJ2-7; clone_size: .; d_call: .; v_call: TRBV6-6; cdr3_nt: TGTGCCAGCAGTCACCCAGCGGGGGGCCGGACAGGGCCTACCTACGAGCAGTACTTC; cdr3_aa: CASSHPAGGRTGPTYEQYF
j_call: TRBJ2-5; clone_size: once; d_call: .; v_call: TRBV6-1; cdr3_nt: TGTGCCAGCAGTGAAGCGGGTATGGGTGGGGGAAGAGAGACCCAGTACTTC; cdr3_aa: CASSEAGMGGGRETQYF
j_call: TRBJ1-4; clone_size: .; d_call: TRBD1; v_call: TRBV6-5; cdr3_nt: TGTGCCAGCAGGCCCGGGACAGGCTATGAAAAACTGTTTTTT; cdr3_aa: CASRPGTGYEKLFF
j_call: TRBJ1-4; clone_size: .; d_call: TRBD1; v_call: TRBV29-1; cdr3_nt: TGCAGCGTACAACCGACAGGGGACGAAAAACTGTTTTTT; cdr3_aa: CSVQPTGDEKLFF
j_call: TRBJ2-3; clone_size: .; d_call: .; v_call: TRBV7-9; cdr3_nt: TGTGCCAGCAGCTTAGGTAACCGGGGAGCTAAGGATACGCAGTATTTT; cdr3_aa: CASSLGNRGAKDTQYF
j_call: TRBJ2-7; clone_size: .; d_call: .; v_call: TRBV11-2; cdr3_nt: TGTGCCAGCAGCCAGGGGGGCGGACCACTCTGGTACTTC; cdr3_aa: CASSQGGGPLWYF
j_call: TRBJ1-2; clone_size: once; d_call: TRBD1; v_call: TRBV7-9; cdr3_nt: TGTGCCAGCAGCCGCTCGGACAGGGGCGGCTACACCTTC; cdr3_aa: CASSRSDRGGYTF
j_call: TRBJ2-7; clone_size: .; d_call: TRBD2; v_call: TRBV6-5; cdr3_nt: TGTGCCAGCACCGGGACTAGCGGTTCCTACGAGCAGTACTTC; cdr3_aa: CASTGTSGSYEQYF
j_call: TRBJ2-7; clone_size: once; d_call: .; v_call: TRBV12-3/TRBV12-4; cdr3_nt: TGTGCCAGCAGTCAGTCCCTATACGAGCAGTACTTC; cdr3_aa: CASSQSLYEQYF
j_call: TRBJ2-4; clone_size: .; d_call: .; v_call: TRBV2; cdr3_nt: TGTGCCAGCAGCCCCCGTTTGGTCAAAAACATTCAGTACTTC; cdr3_aa: CASSPRLVKNIQYF
j_call: TRBJ2-5; clone_size: .; d_call: .; v_call: TRBV5-4; cdr3_nt: TGTGCCAGCGGTAGAGGGGGATGGCAAGAGACCCAGTACTTC; cdr3_aa: CASGRGGWQETQYF
j_call: TRBJ2-7; clone_size: once; d_call: .; v_call: TRBV5-1; cdr3_nt: TGCGCCAGCAGCTTGCCAGAGACACAGCCCTACGAGCAGTACTTC; cdr3_aa: CASSLPETQPYEQYF
j_call: TRBJ1-6; clone_size: .; d_call: .; v_call: TRBV18; cdr3_nt: TGTGCCAGCTCACCAGGGTATAATTCACCCCTCCACTTT; cdr3_aa: CASSPGYNSPLHF
j_call: TRBJ2-5; clone_size: .; d_call: .; v_call: TRBV2; cdr3_nt: TGTGCCAGCAGTGGGCGGGGGCCCACCTCTGGGTACTTC; cdr3_aa: CASSGRGPTSGYF
j_call: TRBJ2-1; clone_size: .; d_call: TRBD2; v_call: TRBV27; cdr3_nt: TGTGCCAGCAGTCCAATCGGGAGGAGCTCCTACAATGAGCAGTTCTTC; cdr3_aa: CASSPIGRSSYNEQFF
j_call: TRBJ1-1; clone_size: few; d_call: TRBD1; v_call: TRBV19; cdr3_nt: TGTGCCAGTAGGCGACAGGGGGCGTACACTGAAGCTTTCTTT; cdr3_aa: CASRRQGAYTEAFF
j_call: TRBJ2-1; clone_size: .; d_call: .; v_call: TRBV12-5; cdr3_nt: TGTGCTAGTGAACCGCTAGCTCTGAATGAGCAGTTCTTC; cdr3_aa: CASEPLALNEQFF
j_call: TRBJ2-7; clone_size: .; d_call: TRBD2; v_call: TRBV7-2; cdr3_nt: TGTGCCAGCAGTCGTACTAGCGGAAGCTCCTACGAGCAGTACTTC; cdr3_aa: CASSRTSGSSYEQYF
j_call: TRBJ1-1; clone_size: .; d_call: .; v_call: TRBV3-1/TRBV3-2; cdr3_nt: TGTGCCAGCAGCCATTACGCGCGAGAAGCTTTCTTT; cdr3_aa: CASSHYAREAFF
j_call: TRBJ1-5; clone_size: .; d_call: TRBD1; v_call: TRBV7-8; cdr3_nt: TGTGCCAGCAGCTTAGATTCAGGGGGTTGGCAGCCCCAGCATTTT; cdr3_aa: CASSLDSGGWQPQHF